The entry below describes one T cell receptor beta chain. The sample is drawn from a study of shared clonotypes between healthy human individuals. Each sorted subset replicate got 200 ng genomic DNA, approximately 27,000 genomes. Assay used: immunoSEQ multiplex PCR; TCRdb lists only in-frame clones, some missing. The table has 1.5 million to 1.9 million clones, 95% to 99% seen once. The germline V and J ends were trimmed by 5 bases and 6 bases, with 13 bases remaining between them. Germline values: CDR1 SNHLY, CDR2 FYNNEI. The CDR3 sequence is 14 residues long. There were only Caucasian adults among the donors, and all lived in Nashville, Tennessee.

Sequenced material: naive CD4+ T cells sorted from blood. Subset defined: CD45RA+ positively selected. The sequence derives from a young man in good health. The chain is built from TRBV2 and TRBJ1-4; D call uncertain. The CDR3 region is CASSFGSWDEKLFF. In nucleotides, the CDR3 is TGTGCCAGCAGTTTCGGGAGTTGGGATGAAAAACTGTTTTTT.